Listed below are T cell receptor beta chains from one sample, sequenced in a study of blood T cell repertoires in COVID-19. The assay was immunoSEQ multiplex PCR, and TCRdb's table has in-frame clones only and misses some. The sample has around 83,000 clones; roughly 89% are singletons. Sequences were obtained from peripheral blood. The origin of the receptors is a man between 65 and 79 years old with active or convalescent COVID-19. Both conserved end residues are part of each CDR3.

TRBJ2-3	TRBV29-1	CSASGGSDTQYF
TRBJ2-7	TRBV24-1	CATSDPRRGYEQYF
TRBJ2-1	TRBV4-2	CASSQGTLGDEQFF
TRBJ1-4	TRBV5-1	CASSQMGEVTNEKLFF
TRBJ1-2	TRBV10-3	CAIRDPTGLNYGYTF
TRBJ1-3	TRBV6-5	CASSYSGNRRNTIYF
TRBJ2-2	TRBV28	CASSFVGARSTGELFF
TRBJ1-4	TRBV19	CASSEQRDEKLFF
TRBJ2-7	TRBV19	CASSITVTGGSYEQYF
TRBJ2-4	TRBV28	CASSLSASGSVSAKNIQYF
TRBJ2-6	TRBV27	CASSFLDRGLSGANVLTF
TRBJ1-5	TRBV28	CASIWTGGYGNQPQHF
TRBJ2-3	TRBV3-1/TRBV3-2	CASSQHTAVSTDTQYF
TRBJ1-1	TRBV18	CASSADRGGTEAFF
TRBJ2-2	TRBV3-1/TRBV3-2	CASSQGPAVNTGELFF
TRBJ1-5	TRBV7-9	CASSSDRGGGVDSNQPQHF
TRBJ2-7	TRBV28	CASSLYGGQGQGYEQYF
TRBJ1-2	TRBV25-1	CASSEWGGSNYGYTF
TRBJ1-3	TRBV7-9	CASSLGYVTQGNTIYF
TRBJ2-1	TRBV15	CATSLPPGEVQFF
TRBJ2-2	TRBV10-2	CASSDPLGENTGELFF
TRBJ2-5	TRBV5-6	CASSGSDRVGETQYF
TRBJ1-2	TRBV18	CASSPDRDYGYTF
TRBJ2-7	TRBV15	CATSRDRLEEQYF
TRBJ2-3	TRBV19	CASSSGLAGEDTQYF
TRBJ1-1	TRBV18	CASSPLTGGTEAFF
TRBJ2-1	TRBV30	CAWSVRLAGGNNEQFF
TRBJ2-3	TRBV24-1	CATSDAEQGVDTQYF
TRBJ2-2	TRBV28	CASSSKPPILGRAGELFF
TRBJ2-2	TRBV5-1	CASSSPFGRSRNTGELFF
TRBJ1-2	TRBV24-1	CATSDFSGYYTF
TRBJ1-2	TRBV18	CASSPNPRDTGYTF
TRBJ1-2	TRBV9	CASSASYYGYTF
TRBJ2-5	TRBV4-2	CASSQADRQVGETQYF
TRBJ1-1	TRBV7-8	CASSLATGVRTEAFF
TRBJ1-6	TRBV6-5	CASTLNLYSNSPLHF
TRBJ2-1	TRBV7-9	CASSWPEQFF
TRBJ1-5	TRBV19	CASSIANTLLNQPQHF
TRBJ2-5	TRBV5-1	CASSLAEAGGKTQYF
TRBJ1-2	TRBV19	CASSRGGDIYGYTF
TRBJ2-3	TRBV29-1	CSVEGEWEDTQYF
TRBJ1-1	TRBV18	CASLQGQGYTEAFF
TRBJ2-1	TRBV1	CTSSQDRTGGSMNEQFF